Listed here are 28 T cell receptor beta chains from one sample, sequenced in a study of blood T cell repertoires in COVID-19. Profiling relied on immunoSEQ multiplex PCR, and the TCRdb table lists in-frame clones only, not all of them. Of about 180,000 clones listed, 86% were seen once; the top ten hold about 9.7%. The sample comprised PBMCs or T cells enriched from blood (not recorded which). The receptors here all came from a woman in her 30s who had recovered from COVID-19.

The chain couples TRBV2 to TRBJ2-7; 8 bases line up with TRBD1. The CDR3 extends over 14 amino acids. Germline-derived CDR1 and CDR2 are SNHLY and FYNNEI. The V and J ends lost 7 bases and 0 bases, in that order; junction bases with no gene match: 5. CDR3 nucleotides: TGTGCCAGCACAGGGGGCGAAAGCTCCTACGAGCAGTACTTC. Protein product: CASTGGESSYEQYF.

This chain uses TRBV7-2 with TRBJ1-3, with 7 bases lining up with TRBD1. The V and J ends lost 5 bases and 0 bases, in that order; junction bases with no gene match: 7. Per the germline V gene, CDR1 is SGHTA and CDR2 is FQGNSA. The CDR3 extends over 16 amino acids. CDR3 region: CASSPHGTDSGNTIYF. CDR3 DNA: TGTGCCAGCAGCCCTCATGGGACAGACTCTGGAAACACCATATATTTT.

The V gene is TRBV20-1, the J gene TRBJ1-1; D remains ambiguous. The germline V and J ends were trimmed by 5 bases and 11 bases, with 12 bases remaining between them. Germline-derived CDR1 and CDR2 are DFQATT and SNEGSKA (reference sequence). The CDR3 is made up of 10 amino acids. This CDR3 reads CSASDGWAFF. CDR3 DNA sequence: TGCAGTGCTTCAGATGGTTGGGCTTTCTTT.

The chain recombines TRBV14 with TRBJ1-4, with unresolved D. V lost 0 bases, J lost 7 bases, and 12 bases lay in between. The CDR3 runs 15 residues. CDR1 and CDR2 (germline): SGHDN, FVKESK. CDR3 region: CASSQDLRRGEKLFF. The CDR3 bases are TGTGCCAGCAGCCAAGATCTAAGGAGAGGTGAAAAACTGTTTTTT.

The chain has TRBV5-1 and TRBJ2-7; 9 bases match TRBD1. The V segment lost 0 bases and the J segment 3 bases; nucleotides outside the gene matches: 4. There are 15 residues in the CDR3. Germline CDR1 SGHRS, CDR2 YFSETQ. The CDR3 coding sequence is TGCGCCAGCAGCTTGGTGGGGACAGGGATCTACGAGCAGTACTTC. Translating gives CASSLVGTGIYEQYF.

The V gene is TRBV5-1, the J gene TRBJ1-6; a weak D match, TRBD1 (5 bases). The CDR3 is 16 amino acids. Germline-derived CDR1 and CDR2 are SGHRS and YFSETQ. V lost 0 bases and J 5 bases, leaving 12 bases between the germline ends. The CDR3 is CASSLERQSDNSPLHF. CDR3 DNA sequence: TGCGCCAGCAGCTTGGAGAGACAGTCGGATAATTCACCCCTCCACTTT.

V gene TRBV4-1 combines with J gene TRBJ2-5; D uncertain. Germline V CDR1 and CDR2: MGHRA, YSYEKL. Trimming cost V 1 base and J 2 bases, with 5 bases left between them. This CDR3 has 13 amino acids. The CDR3 bases are TGCGCCAGCAGCCAAGTTCTGCAAGAGACCCAGTACTTC. Translated: CASSQVLQETQYF.

A few counts support this clone. The chain carries TRBV5-4 and TRBJ2-2, with TRBD2 matching over 14 bases. The J segment lost 7 bases and the V segment lost 4 bases, leaving 6 bases of the junction unmatched. CDR1 is SGHNT, CDR2 YYREEE, per germline (reference sequence). There are 16 residues in the CDR3. CDR3 coding DNA: TGTGCCAGCAGCCAGGGACTAGCGGGAGTAGGCGGGGAGCTGTTTTTT. This translates into CASSQGLAGVGGELFF.

The chain links TRBV4-1 to TRBJ1-1, with 12 nucleotides matching TRBD1. CDR3 size: 18 residues. Looked up from germline, CDR1 is MGHRA and CDR2 is YSYEKL. The junction had 7 bases not matched to a gene; V was cut back by 1 base and J by 1 base. For the CDR3, the DNA is TGCGCCAGCAGCCAAGGGGGGGGACAGGGGGCCTGGAACACTGAAGCTTTCTTT. Amino acids: CASSQGGGQGAWNTEAFF.

The rearrangement uses TRBV5-1 and TRBJ2-1; perhaps TRBD2 as D (6 bases). The germline V gene encodes CDR1 SGHRS and CDR2 YFSETQ. This CDR3 comprises 13 residues. Trimming shortened V by 9 bases and J by 7 bases, and 17 bases separated the two germline ends. The CDR3 sequence: CATRDSPRNEQFF. CDR3 nucleotide sequence: TGCGCCACCCGGGACTCACCAAGGAATGAGCAGTTCTTC. Drawing the rest from reference TRBV5-1 and TRBJ2-1, the complete variable domain is KAGVTQTPRYLIKTRGQQVTLSCSPISGHRSVSWYQQTPGQGLQFLFEYFSETQRNKGNFPGRFSGRQFSNSRSEMNVSTLELGDSALYLCATRDSPRNEQFFGPGTRLTVL.

The genes are TRBV28 and TRBJ1-3; TRBD1 might be the D (5 bases). CDR3 length equals 16 residues. The germline V gene has CDR1 MDHEN and CDR2 SYDVKM. Trimming shortened V by 8 bases and J by 4 bases, and 21 bases separated the two germline ends. The CDR3: CASRFGGGTTGNTIYF. CDR3 DNA sequence: TGTGCCAGCCGATTCGGGGGAGGGACTACCGGAAACACCATATATTTT. Full variable domain (rest looked up from reference TRBV28 and TRBJ1-3): DVKVTQSSRYLVKRTGEKVFLECVQDMDHENMFWYRQDPGLGLRLIYFSYDVKMKEKGDIPEGYSVSREKKERFSLILESASTNQTSMYLCASRFGGGTTGNTIYFGEGSWLTVV.

Details on this clone: A read error may produce the germline difference seen at one junction end. The V and J genes are TRBV7-7 and TRBJ1-1; no clear D gene. The CDR3 runs to 13 residues. Germline values: CDR1 SSHAT, CDR2 FNYEAQ (reference sequence). CDR3 sequence: CASSQKMNTEAFF. The CDR3 DNA sequence: TGTGCTAGCAGCCAAAAAATGAACACTGAAGCTTTCTTT.

The CDR3 DNA sequence: TGTGCCAGCAGCCTCGGGACAGGGGGTGAAAAACTGTTTTTT. Translated, it gives CASSLGTGGEKLFF. The chain links TRBV28 to TRBJ1-4, with 11 nucleotides matching TRBD1. Germline lookup yields CDR1 MDHEN and CDR2 SYDVKM. The CDR3 spans 14 residues. With V trimmed by 6 bases and J by 7 bases, 4 bases remained unmatched.

The J gene is TRBJ2-7, the V gene TRBV15; the match to TRBD1 covers 10 bases. The V and J ends lost 1 base and 7 bases, in that order; junction bases with no gene match: 10. Germline-derived CDR1 and CDR2 are LNHNV and YYDKDF (reference sequence). The CDR3 contains 16 residues. The CDR3 nucleotides are TGTGCCACCAGCAGAGTGTTGGGACAGGGGACGGGGGAGCAGTACTTC. This sequence encodes CATSRVLGQGTGEQYF.

CDR3 bases: TGTGCCAGCAGCCAAGACAGGAGGTTTGAGCAGTACTTC. It translates to CASSQDRRFEQYF. J is TRBJ2-7 and V is TRBV3-1 (or the pseudogene TRBV3-2); D perhaps matches TRBD2 (5 bases). Trimming left V 0 bases short and J 7 bases short, with 10 bases between. The CDR3 runs 13 residues. Per the germline V gene, CDR1 is LGHDT and CDR2 is YNNKEL (reference sequence).

This chain joins TRBV5-1 and TRBJ1-2; D ambiguous. V was cut by 1 base and J by 6 bases, with 16 bases left in between. This CDR3 has 15 residues. Germline V gives CDR1 SGHRS, CDR2 YFSETQ. Written as DNA, the CDR3 is TGCGCCAGCAGCTTGTATTCGGCCACAGCCGATGGCTACACCTTC. Translated, it gives CASSLYSATADGYTF.

The chain uses TRBV25-1 and TRBJ2-7; 10 bases fit TRBD2. The CDR3 has 18 residues. V gave up 3 bases and J gave up 3 bases; unmatched junction bases: 14. Per the germline V gene, CDR1 is MGHDK and CDR2 is SYGVNS. The CDR3 reads CASSDFALAGTGDYEQYF. CDR3 coding DNA: TGTGCCAGCAGTGATTTTGCACTAGCGGGGACGGGTGACTACGAGCAGTACTTC.

This chain uses TRBV7-8 with TRBJ1-5, with 7 nucleotides matching TRBD1. CDR1 is SGHVS, CDR2 FQNEAQ, per germline. The CDR3 is 15 amino acids. The J segment lost 6 bases and the V segment lost 6 bases, leaving 11 bases of the junction unmatched. CDR3 DNA sequence: TGTGCCAGCAGAAATGAAGGGGGCGAAGGTCAGCCCCAGCATTTT. It encodes CASRNEGGEGQPQHF.

The V and J genes are TRBV6-5 and TRBJ2-7, with 9 bases matching TRBD2. After removal of 0 bases from V and 3 bases from J, the junction contained 3 bases not matched to a gene. The CDR3 is made up of 15 amino acids. Germline CDR1 is MNHEY and CDR2 is SVGAGI. As DNA, the CDR3 is TGTGCCAGCAGTTACTCCGGCGGGAGGGGCTACGAGCAGTACTTC. Protein: CASSYSGGRGYEQYF.

This chain joins TRBV10-3 and TRBJ2-7; TRBD2 matches 14 bases. The CDR3 sequence is 15 residues long. Per germline, CDR1 ENHRY and CDR2 SYGVKD. V trimming: 6 bases; J trimming: 4 bases; junction bases outside the gene matches: 5. The chain's CDR3 is CAIRGTSGGGYEQYF. In nucleotides, the CDR3 is TGTGCCATCAGAGGGACTAGCGGGGGTGGGTACGAGCAGTACTTC.

The chain recombines TRBV5-1 with TRBJ2-5, with 9 bases that match TRBD1. V gave up 0 bases and J gave up 2 bases; unmatched junction bases: 5. The CDR3 extends over 16 amino acids. The germline V gene encodes CDR1 SGHRS and CDR2 YFSETQ. The CDR3: CASSLALDRGQETQYF. CDR3 bases: TGCGCCAGCAGCTTGGCACTGGACAGGGGACAAGAGACCCAGTACTTC.

The table lists this clone with a count of one. The chain carries TRBV28 and TRBJ2-3, with D perhaps matching TRBD2 (7 bases). Trimming removed 6 bases at V and 3 bases at J, with 19 bases between. Germline CDR1 reads MDHEN; CDR2 reads SYDVKM. The CDR3 has 16 residues. The CDR3 bases are TGTGCCAGCAGCTACAGGGTTCGGGAGGATACAGATACGCAGTATTTT. This gives the protein CASSYRVREDTDTQYF.

CDR3 nucleotide sequence: TGCACCAGCAGCTCAAGCGCCTCCTACGAGCAGTACTTC. Encoded protein: CTSSSSASYEQYF. V and J are TRBV1 and TRBJ2-7; the D call in the table, TRBD2, was not verified against the DNA. TRBV1 is recorded as a pseudogene. This CDR3 spans 13 amino acids.

The rearrangement links TRBV27 to TRBJ1-2; D might be TRBD1 (5 bases). The germline V and J ends were trimmed by 1 base and 8 bases, with 11 bases remaining between them. The germline V gene has CDR1 MNHEY and CDR2 SMNVEV (reference sequence). The CDR3 loop spans 13 amino acids. This CDR3 reads CASSLWAGDGYTF. The CDR3 nucleotides read TGTGCCAGCAGTTTATGGGCGGGGGACGGCTACACCTTC.

The CDR3 sequence: CSVVRGIFGYTF. Here the CDR3 DNA reads TGCAGCGTTGTTAGAGGTATTTTCGGCTACACCTTC. The rearrangement uses TRBV29-1 and TRBJ1-2, with D hard to call. Trimming pared 4 bases from V and 8 bases from J, leaving 14 bases between. CDR1 is SQVTM and CDR2 is ANQGSEA in the germline V gene. This CDR3 is built from 12 residues.

V and J are TRBV2 and TRBJ2-1; D is possibly TRBD2 (5 bases). V was cut by 7 bases and J by 0 bases, with 7 bases left in between. The length of the CDR3 is 13 residues. Germline V lookup: CDR1 SNHLY, CDR2 FYNNEI. The CDR3 sequence: CASKGLSYNEQFF. CDR3 bases: TGTGCCAGCAAAGGACTCTCCTACAATGAGCAGTTCTTC.

This clone was observed once. This sequence joins TRBV29-1 and TRBJ2-3; TRBD2 matches at 11 bases. CDR1 is SQVTM, CDR2 ANQGSEA, per germline. With 3 bases clipped from V and 4 bases from J, the junction kept 15 bases outside the gene matches. The CDR3 loop spans 18 amino acids. The CDR3 spells CSVDTVSGRAASADTQYF. The CDR3 coding sequence is TGCAGCGTTGATACCGTTAGCGGGAGGGCCGCCTCGGCAGATACGCAGTATTTT.

The rearrangement uses TRBV21-1 and TRBJ2-5; the table gives TRBD2 as D, unverified against the DNA. TRBV21-1 is noted as a pseudogene. The CDR3 is made up of 15 amino acids. This chain's CDR3 is CASSTGLTQAETQYF. The CDR3 region has the DNA TGTGCCAGCAGCACGGGACTGACGCAGGCAGAGACCCAGTACTTC.